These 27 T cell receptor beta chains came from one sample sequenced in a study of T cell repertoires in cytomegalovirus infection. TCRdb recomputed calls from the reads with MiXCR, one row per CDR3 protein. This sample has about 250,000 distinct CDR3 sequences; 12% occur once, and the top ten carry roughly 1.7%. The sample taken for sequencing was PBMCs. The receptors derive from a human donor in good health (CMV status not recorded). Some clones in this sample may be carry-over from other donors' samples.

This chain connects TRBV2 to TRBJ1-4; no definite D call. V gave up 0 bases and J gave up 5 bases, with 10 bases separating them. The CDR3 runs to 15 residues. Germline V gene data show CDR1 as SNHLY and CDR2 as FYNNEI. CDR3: CASSEARRNNEKLFF. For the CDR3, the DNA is TGTGCCAGCAGTGAAGCGCGCAGGAACAATGAAAAACTGTTTTTT.

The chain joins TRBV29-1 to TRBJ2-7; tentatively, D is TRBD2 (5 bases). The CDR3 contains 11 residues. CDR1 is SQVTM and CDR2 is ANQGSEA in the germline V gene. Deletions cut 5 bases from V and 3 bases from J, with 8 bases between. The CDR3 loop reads CSVFRGYEQYF. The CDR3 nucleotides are TGCAGCGTTTTCCGGGGCTACGAGCAGTACTTC.

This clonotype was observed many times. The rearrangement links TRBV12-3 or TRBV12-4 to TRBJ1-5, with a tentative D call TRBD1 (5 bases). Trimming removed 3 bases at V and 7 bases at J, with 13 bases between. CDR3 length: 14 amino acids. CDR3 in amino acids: CASSLGDQRQPQHF. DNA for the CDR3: TGTGCCAGCAGTTTGGGGGACCAGCGGCAGCCCCAGCATTTT.

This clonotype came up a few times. The CDR3 protein is CSARDNGGPGDTQYF. As DNA, the CDR3 is TGCAGTGCTAGAGATAACGGGGGGCCGGGAGATACGCAGTATTTT. The V gene is TRBV20-1, the J gene TRBJ2-3; D perhaps matches TRBD2 (7 bases). CDR1 is DFQATT and CDR2 is SNEGSKA in the germline V gene (reference sequence). V gave up 0 bases and J gave up 5 bases, with 15 bases separating them. The CDR3 is 15 residues long.

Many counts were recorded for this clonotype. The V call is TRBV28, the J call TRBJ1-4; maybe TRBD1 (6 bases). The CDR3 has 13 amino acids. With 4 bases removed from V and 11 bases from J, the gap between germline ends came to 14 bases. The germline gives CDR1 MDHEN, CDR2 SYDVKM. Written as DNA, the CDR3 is TGTGCCAGCAGTTCAGGACAGAAAGACAAACTGTTTTTT. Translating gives CASSSGQKDKLFF.

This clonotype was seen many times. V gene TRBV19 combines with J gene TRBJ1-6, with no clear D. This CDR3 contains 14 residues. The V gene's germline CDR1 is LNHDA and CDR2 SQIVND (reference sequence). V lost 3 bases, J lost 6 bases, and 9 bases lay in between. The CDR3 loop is CASSIGSSNSPLHF. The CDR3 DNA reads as TGTGCCAGTAGTATCGGTTCCAGTAATTCACCCCTCCACTTT.

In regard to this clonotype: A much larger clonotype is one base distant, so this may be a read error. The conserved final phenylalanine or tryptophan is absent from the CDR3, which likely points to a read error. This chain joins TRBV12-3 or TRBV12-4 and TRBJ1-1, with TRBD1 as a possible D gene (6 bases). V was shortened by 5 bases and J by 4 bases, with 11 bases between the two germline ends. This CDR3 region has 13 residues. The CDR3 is CASSTTGTTEAFS. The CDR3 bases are TGTGCCAGCAGTACGACAGGCACCACTGAAGCTTTCTCT.

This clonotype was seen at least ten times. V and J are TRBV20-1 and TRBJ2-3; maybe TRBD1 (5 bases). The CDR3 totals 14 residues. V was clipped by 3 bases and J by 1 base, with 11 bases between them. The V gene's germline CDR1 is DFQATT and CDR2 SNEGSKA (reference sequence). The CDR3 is CSASREVGTDTQYF. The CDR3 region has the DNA TGCAGTGCTAGCAGGGAAGTGGGCACAGATACGCAGTATTTT.

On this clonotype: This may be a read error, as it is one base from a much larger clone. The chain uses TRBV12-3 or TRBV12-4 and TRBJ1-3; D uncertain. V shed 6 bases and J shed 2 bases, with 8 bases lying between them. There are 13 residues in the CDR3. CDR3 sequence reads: CASRFTAGNTIYF. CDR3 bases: TGTGCCAGCAGGTTTACCGCTGGAAACACCATATATTTT.

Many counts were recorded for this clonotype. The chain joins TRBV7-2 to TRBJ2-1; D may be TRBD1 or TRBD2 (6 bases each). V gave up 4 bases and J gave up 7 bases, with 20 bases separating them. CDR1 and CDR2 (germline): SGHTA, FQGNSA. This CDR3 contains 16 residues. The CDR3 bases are TGTGCCAGCAGCTCAAAATACCCGCGGGACACTAATGAGCAGTTCTTC. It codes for CASSSKYPRDTNEQFF.

In nucleotides, the CDR3 is TGTGCCAGCCAGACTAGCGGTAACACCGGGGAGCTGTTTTTT. As protein: CASQTSGNTGELFF. The chain uses TRBV28 and TRBJ2-2; 9 positions agree with TRBD2. The trim removed 8 bases at V and 2 bases at J, leaving 3 bases unmatched. The CDR3 has 14 residues. Germline assignment: CDR1 MDHEN and CDR2 SYDVKM.

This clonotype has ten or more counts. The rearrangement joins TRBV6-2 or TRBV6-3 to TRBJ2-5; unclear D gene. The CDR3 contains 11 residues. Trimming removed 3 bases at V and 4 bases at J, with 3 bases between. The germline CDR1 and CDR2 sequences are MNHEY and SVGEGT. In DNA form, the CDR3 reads TGTGCCAGCAGTTATATAGAGACCCAGTACTTC. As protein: CASSYIETQYF.

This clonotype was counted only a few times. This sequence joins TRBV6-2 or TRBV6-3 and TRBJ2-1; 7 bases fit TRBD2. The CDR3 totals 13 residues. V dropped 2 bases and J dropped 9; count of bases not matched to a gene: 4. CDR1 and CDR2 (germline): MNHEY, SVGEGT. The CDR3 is CASSYRASGEQFF. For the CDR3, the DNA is TGTGCCAGCAGTTACAGGGCTAGCGGTGAGCAGTTCTTC.

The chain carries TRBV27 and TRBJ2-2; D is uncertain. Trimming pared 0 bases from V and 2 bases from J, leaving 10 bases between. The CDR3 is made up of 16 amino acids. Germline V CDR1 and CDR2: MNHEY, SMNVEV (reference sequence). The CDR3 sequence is CASSLSWQPNTGELFF. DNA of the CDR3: TGTGCCAGCAGTTTATCGTGGCAGCCAAACACCGGGGAGCTGTTTTTT.

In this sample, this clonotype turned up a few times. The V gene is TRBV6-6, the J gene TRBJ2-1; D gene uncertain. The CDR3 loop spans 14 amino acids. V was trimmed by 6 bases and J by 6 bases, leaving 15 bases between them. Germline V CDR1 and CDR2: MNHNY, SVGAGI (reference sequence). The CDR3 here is CASRHPDPANEQFF. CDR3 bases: TGTGCCAGCAGACACCCTGACCCGGCCAATGAGCAGTTCTTC.

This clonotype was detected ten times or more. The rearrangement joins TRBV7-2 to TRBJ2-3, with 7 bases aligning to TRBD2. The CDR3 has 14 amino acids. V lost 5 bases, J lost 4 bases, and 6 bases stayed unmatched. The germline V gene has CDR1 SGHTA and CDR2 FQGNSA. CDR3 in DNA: TGTGCCAGCAGCGGACTAGATCCCCCAGATACGCAGTATTTT. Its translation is CASSGLDPPDTQYF.

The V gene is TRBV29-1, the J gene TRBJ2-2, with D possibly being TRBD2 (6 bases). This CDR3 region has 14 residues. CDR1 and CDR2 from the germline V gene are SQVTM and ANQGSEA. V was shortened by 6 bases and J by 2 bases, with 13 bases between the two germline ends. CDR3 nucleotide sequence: TGCAGCGTGATTCCGGGACTTAACACCGGGGAGCTGTTTTTT. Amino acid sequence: CSVIPGLNTGELFF.

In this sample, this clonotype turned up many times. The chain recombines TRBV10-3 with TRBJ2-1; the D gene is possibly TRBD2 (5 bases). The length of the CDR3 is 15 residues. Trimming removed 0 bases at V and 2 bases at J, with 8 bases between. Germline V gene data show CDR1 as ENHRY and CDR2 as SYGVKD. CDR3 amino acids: CAISESGLTYNEQFF. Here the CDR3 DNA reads TGTGCCATCAGTGAGTCAGGACTTACCTACAATGAGCAGTTCTTC.

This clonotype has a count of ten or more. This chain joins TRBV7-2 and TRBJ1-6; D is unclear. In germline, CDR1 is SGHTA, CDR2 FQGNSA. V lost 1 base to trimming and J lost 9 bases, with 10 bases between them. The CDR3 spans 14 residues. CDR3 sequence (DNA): TGTGCCAGCAGCTTAGAGGGCAATACTTCACCCCTCCACTTT. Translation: CASSLEGNTSPLHF.

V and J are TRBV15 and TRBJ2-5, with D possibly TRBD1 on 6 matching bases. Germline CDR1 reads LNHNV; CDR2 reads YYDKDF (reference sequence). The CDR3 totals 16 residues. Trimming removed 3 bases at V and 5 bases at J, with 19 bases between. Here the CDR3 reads CATSRDRGNQGETQYF. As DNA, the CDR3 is TGTGCCACCAGCAGGGATAGGGGCAATCAGGGGGAGACCCAGTACTTC.

CDR3 nucleotides: TGTGCCAGCCGGCGGGGTACAGTGGAGTACGAGCAGTACTTC. Its protein is CASRRGTVEYEQYF. The chain combines TRBV6-5 with TRBJ2-7, with D possibly matching TRBD2 (6 bases). V gave up 8 bases and J gave up 4 bases, with 18 bases separating them. Germline lookup yields CDR1 MNHEY and CDR2 SVGAGI. The CDR3 consists of 14 residues.

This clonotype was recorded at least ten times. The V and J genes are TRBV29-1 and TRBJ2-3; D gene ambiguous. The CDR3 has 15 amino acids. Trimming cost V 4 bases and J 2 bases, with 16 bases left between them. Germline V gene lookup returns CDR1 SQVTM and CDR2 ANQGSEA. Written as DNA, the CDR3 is TGCAGCGTTGTTTGGCAGACCCTTCCCACAGATACGCAGTATTTT. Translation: CSVVWQTLPTDTQYF.

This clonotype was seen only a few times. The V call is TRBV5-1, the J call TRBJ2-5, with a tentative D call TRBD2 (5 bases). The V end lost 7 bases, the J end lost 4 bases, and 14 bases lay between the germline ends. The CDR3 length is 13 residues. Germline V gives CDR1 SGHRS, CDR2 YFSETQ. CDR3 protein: CASGREAGETQYF. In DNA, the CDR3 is TGCGCCAGCGGTCGCGAGGCGGGAGAGACCCAGTACTTC.

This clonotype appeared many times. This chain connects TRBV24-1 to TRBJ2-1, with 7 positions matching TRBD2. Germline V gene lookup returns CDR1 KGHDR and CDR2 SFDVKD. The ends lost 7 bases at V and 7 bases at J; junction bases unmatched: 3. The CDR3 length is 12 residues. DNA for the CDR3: TGTGCCACCAGCGAAGCGGGAAATGAGCAGTTCTTC. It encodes CATSEAGNEQFF.

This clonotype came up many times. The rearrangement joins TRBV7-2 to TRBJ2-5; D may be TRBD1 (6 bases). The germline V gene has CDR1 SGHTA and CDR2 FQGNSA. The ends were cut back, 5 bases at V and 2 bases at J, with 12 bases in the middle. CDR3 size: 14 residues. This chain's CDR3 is CASSPRGQQETQYF. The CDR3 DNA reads TGTGCCAGCAGCCCCCGGGGACAACAAGAGACCCAGTACTTC.

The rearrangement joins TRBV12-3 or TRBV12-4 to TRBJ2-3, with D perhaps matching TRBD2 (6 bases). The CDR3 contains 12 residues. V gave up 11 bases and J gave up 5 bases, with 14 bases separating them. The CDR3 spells CASAGFVDTQYF. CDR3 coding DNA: TGTGCCTCGGCGGGGTTTGTAGATACGCAGTATTTT.

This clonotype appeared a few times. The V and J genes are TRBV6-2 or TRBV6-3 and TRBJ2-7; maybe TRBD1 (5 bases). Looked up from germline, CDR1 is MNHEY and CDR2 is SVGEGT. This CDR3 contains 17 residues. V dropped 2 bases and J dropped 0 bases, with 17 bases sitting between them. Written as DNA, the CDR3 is TGTGCCAGCAGTTACGGGGCAGTAGCCTTTGTCTCCTACGAGCAGTACTTC. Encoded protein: CASSYGAVAFVSYEQYF.